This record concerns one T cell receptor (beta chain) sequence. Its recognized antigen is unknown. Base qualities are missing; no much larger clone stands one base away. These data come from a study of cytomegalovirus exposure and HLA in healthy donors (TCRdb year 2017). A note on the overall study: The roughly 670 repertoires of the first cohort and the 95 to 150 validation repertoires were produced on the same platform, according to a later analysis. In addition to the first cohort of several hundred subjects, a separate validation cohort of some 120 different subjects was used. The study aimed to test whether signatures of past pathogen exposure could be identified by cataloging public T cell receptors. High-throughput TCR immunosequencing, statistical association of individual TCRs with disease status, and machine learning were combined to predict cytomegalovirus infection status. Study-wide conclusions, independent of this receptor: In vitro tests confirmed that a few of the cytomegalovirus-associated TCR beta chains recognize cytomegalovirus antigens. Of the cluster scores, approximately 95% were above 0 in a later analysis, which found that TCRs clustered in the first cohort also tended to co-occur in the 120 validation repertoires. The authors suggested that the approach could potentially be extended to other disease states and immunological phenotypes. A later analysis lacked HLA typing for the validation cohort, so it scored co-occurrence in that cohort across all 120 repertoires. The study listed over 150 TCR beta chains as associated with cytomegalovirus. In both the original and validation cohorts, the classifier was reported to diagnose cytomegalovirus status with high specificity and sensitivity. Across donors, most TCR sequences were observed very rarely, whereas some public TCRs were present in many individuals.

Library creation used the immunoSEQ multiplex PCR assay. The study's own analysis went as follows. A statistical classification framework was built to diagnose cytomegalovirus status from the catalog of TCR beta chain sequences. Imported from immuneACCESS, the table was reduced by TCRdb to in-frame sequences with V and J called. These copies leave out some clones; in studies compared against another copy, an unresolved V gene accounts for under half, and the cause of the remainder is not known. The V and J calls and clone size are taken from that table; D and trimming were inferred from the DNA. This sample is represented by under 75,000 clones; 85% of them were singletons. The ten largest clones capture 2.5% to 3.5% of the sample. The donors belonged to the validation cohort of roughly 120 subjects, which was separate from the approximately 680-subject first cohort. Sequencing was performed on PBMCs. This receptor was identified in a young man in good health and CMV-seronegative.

The CDR3 reads as follows: CASSQGGPLNTEAFF. Here is the DNA: TGCGCCAGCAGCCAAGGTGGGCCACTCAACACTGAAGCTTTCTTT. The rearrangement joined TRBV4-1 to TRBJ1-1; the D gene lacks a confident call. Including the terminal cysteine and phenylalanine, the CDR3 comprises 15 residues. The entry retains the CDR3 DNA only, 45 bases that are in frame from base 1. CDR1 and CDR2 are read off the germline V gene as MGHRA and YSYEKL. V drops 1 base and J drops 2 bases, leaving 11 bases in between.